Following are 16 T cell receptor beta chains from one sample sequenced in a study of blood T cell repertoires in COVID-19. Libraries were prepared by immunoSEQ multiplex PCR; TCRdb keeps only in-frame clonotypes and omits some of them. Among around 250,000 clones, approximately 83% were seen once, and the ten largest hold roughly 3.1%. Sequenced sample: PBMCs or T cells enriched from blood (not recorded which). The receptors shown here come from a man aged 45-65 years who had recovered from COVID-19.

The V and J genes are TRBV15 and TRBJ2-7; D unclear. V dropped 3 bases and J dropped 0 bases, with 18 bases sitting between them. This CDR3 has 17 amino acids. Germline CDR1 and CDR2: LNHNV and YYDKDF (reference sequence). The CDR3 protein is CATSRTARPESSYEQYF. CDR3 nucleotide sequence: TGTGCCACCAGCAGGACGGCCAGGCCCGAGAGCTCCTACGAGCAGTACTTC.

The chain couples TRBV10-3 to TRBJ1-2; D remains unclear. The CDR3 is made up of 11 amino acids. Germline CDR1 is ENHRY and CDR2 is SYGVKD. V lost 0 bases to trimming and J lost 7 bases, with 3 bases between them. CDR3 region: CAISESGGYTF. In DNA, the CDR3 is TGTGCCATCAGTGAGTCCGGTGGCTACACCTTC.

The rearrangement joins TRBV27 to TRBJ2-5; D is possibly TRBD2 (6 bases). V was pared by 7 bases and J by 2 bases, with 17 bases between. Germline assignment: CDR1 MNHEY and CDR2 SMNVEV (reference sequence). The CDR3 is 15 amino acids. The CDR3 bases are TGTGCCAGCACCGTCGGAGGGCTAGGGCAAGAGACCCAGTACTTC. It specifies CASTVGGLGQETQYF.

This chain uses TRBV5-1 with TRBJ2-3; 9 bases match TRBD2. The CDR3 contains 16 residues. V shed 0 bases and J 2 bases; nucleotides not matched to a gene: 4. Germline CDR1 is SGHRS and CDR2 is YFSETQ. The CDR3 nucleotides read TGCGCCAGCAGCTTGGGACTAGCGGACCCCACAGATACGCAGTATTTT. This sequence encodes CASSLGLADPTDTQYF.

The chain links TRBV2 to TRBJ1-5; D remains ambiguous. Trimming stripped 6 bases from V and 0 bases from J, with 3 bases between. This CDR3 spans 12 amino acids. Germline CDR1 reads SNHLY; CDR2 reads FYNNEI. As DNA, the CDR3 is TGTGCCAGCAGGAGTAGCAATCAGCCCCAGCATTTT. Translation: CASRSSNQPQHF.

This clone was seen a few times. V and J are TRBV28 and TRBJ1-6; the D is unclear. V gave up 3 bases and J gave up 9 bases, with 3 bases separating them. Per the germline V gene, CDR1 is MDHEN and CDR2 is SYDVKM. The CDR3 covers 11 residues. The CDR3: CASSFFSPLHF. The DNA of the CDR3 is TGTGCCAGCAGTTTCTTTTCACCCCTCCACTTT.

J is TRBJ1-3 and V is TRBV5-6, with 7 bases aligning to TRBD1. CDR3 length: 15 amino acids. Germline CDR1 is SGHDT and CDR2 is YYEEEE. With V trimmed by 2 bases and J by 4 bases, 6 bases remained unmatched. The CDR3 sequence: CASSFVDRDGNTIYF. CDR3 bases: TGTGCCAGCAGCTTTGTTGACAGGGACGGAAACACCATATATTTT.

CDR3 sequence (DNA): TGTGCCAGCAGCTTAGTTACAGAAGGAAACACCATATATTTT. Its translation is CASSLVTEGNTIYF. The chain combines TRBV11-3 with TRBJ1-3; unclear D gene. The CDR3 spans 14 residues. The V gene's germline CDR1 is SGHNT and CDR2 YENEEA. Trimming stripped 1 base from V and 4 bases from J, with 8 bases between.

This clone has just a few counts. This chain connects TRBV9 to TRBJ2-7; 10 bases map to TRBD1. J lost 5 bases, V lost 4 bases, and 24 bases had no gene match. The CDR3 runs 20 residues. Germline CDR1 and CDR2: SGDLS and YYNGEE. The CDR3 loop reads CASSPPTWDRGCEDRDEQYF. As DNA, the CDR3 is TGTGCCAGCAGCCCCCCAACTTGGGACAGGGGATGCGAGGATAGAGACGAGCAGTACTTC. Based on the CDR3 plus reference TRBV9 and TRBJ2-7, the full variable domain is DSGVTQTPKHLITATGQRVTLRCSPRSGDLSVYWYQQSLDQGLQFLIQYYNGEERAKGNILERFSAQQFPDLHSELNLSSLELGDSALYFCASSPPTWDRGCEDRDEQYFGPGTRLTVT.

The gene calls are TRBV9 and TRBJ1-5; perhaps TRBD1 as D (5 bases). Trimming stripped 0 bases from V and 5 bases from J, with 9 bases between. The CDR3 has 14 residues. The germline gives CDR1 SGDLS, CDR2 YYNGEE. The CDR3 sequence is CASSVEQDDQPQHF. The CDR3, as DNA: TGTGCCAGCAGCGTAGAACAGGACGATCAGCCCCAGCATTTT.

V is TRBV18 and J is TRBJ1-1; D not certain. Germline V lookup: CDR1 KGHSH, CDR2 LQKENI. V dropped 2 bases and J dropped 1 base, with 11 bases sitting between them. This CDR3 region has 15 residues. The chain's CDR3 is CASSPIFGGNTEAFF. The CDR3 region has the DNA TGTGCCAGCTCACCAATTTTCGGAGGGAACACTGAAGCTTTCTTT.

The V call is TRBV19, the J call TRBJ2-3, with D possibly TRBD2 on 6 matching bases. Trimming shortened V by 5 bases and J by 4 bases, and 10 bases separated the two germline ends. CDR1 and CDR2 (germline): LNHDA, SQIVND (reference sequence). There are 13 residues in the CDR3. The CDR3 spells CASSPSVADTQYF. DNA for the CDR3: TGTGCCAGTAGTCCTAGCGTGGCAGATACGCAGTATTTT.

The rearrangement links TRBV6-1 to TRBJ1-1, with TRBD1 matching 8 bases. The CDR3 has 13 residues. Germline V gives CDR1 MNHNS, CDR2 SASEGT. Losses at the gene ends were 3 bases for V and 4 bases for J; bases not matched to a gene: 1. The DNA for the CDR3 is TGTGCCAGCAGTGACACAGGGGGCACTGAAGCTTTCTTT. Its protein product is CASSDTGGTEAFF.

J is TRBJ2-6 and V is TRBV7-8, with D tentatively TRBD1 (5 bases). CDR3 length equals 20 residues. The V and J ends lost 4 bases and 0 bases respectively, with 22 bases between them. Per germline, CDR1 SGHVS and CDR2 FQNEAQ. The CDR3 sequence is CASSSPGNRAAPSGANVLTF. The CDR3 nucleotides are TGTGCCAGCAGCTCCCCAGGGAATCGGGCAGCTCCCTCTGGGGCCAACGTCCTGACTTTC. Combining the CDR3 with reference TRBV7-8 and TRBJ2-6 gives the whole variable domain GAGVSQSPRYKVAKRGQDVALRCDPISGHVSLFWYQQALGQGPEFLTYFQNEAQLDKSGLPSDRFFAERPEGSVSTLKIQRTQQEDSAVYLCASSSPGNRAAPSGANVLTFGAGSRLTVL.

This chain links TRBV19 with TRBJ2-7, with D perhaps matching TRBD2 (6 bases). The V end was cut by 4 bases, the J end by 6 bases, with 13 bases between. Germline CDR1 LNHDA, CDR2 SQIVND (reference sequence). This CDR3 comprises 13 residues. Here the CDR3 reads CASSRLGGREQYF. CDR3 DNA sequence: TGTGCCAGTAGTAGACTGGGAGGACGCGAGCAGTACTTC.

The V gene is TRBV27, the J gene TRBJ2-2, with a weak D call TRBD2 (5 bases). Germline values: CDR1 MNHEY, CDR2 SMNVEV (reference sequence). There are 15 residues in the CDR3. V shed 8 bases and J shed 4 bases, with 17 bases lying between them. Here the CDR3 DNA reads TGTGCCAGCCGCGAACTAGGACGGGGCACCGGGGAGCTGTTTTTT. Its protein is CASRELGRGTGELFF.